This T cell receptor (beta chain) was obtained from a study of T cell responses to AZD1222 COVID-19 vaccine listed by TCRdb under 2021. Study-level background: AZD1222 recipients with second doses at about 4 weeks or about 12 weeks were pooled, because spike-specific TCR depth and breadth did not differ between schedules. A total of over 230 trial participants underwent TCR sequencing, of whom roughly 210 had received two doses of AZD1222 and about 26 had received two doses of the MenACWY control vaccine. Trial participants were enrolled into age subgroups of 18-55, 56-69 and 70-plus years, which contained approximately 150, 28 and 58 TCR-sequenced participants, respectively.

This specimen's time point label, interpreted: baseline before first vaccination. Vaccinee samples came from UK trials COV001 and COV002, including a single-blind randomized controlled phase 2/3 trial of AZD1222 (ChAdOx1 nCoV-19) in healthy adults. For TCRbeta chain sequencing, PBMC samples were collected from trial participants at day 0 and at day 28 after the second dose. The CDR3 regions of human TCRbeta chains were analyzed by immunosequencing. On the study's bioinformatics: TCRs in the repertoires were matched against a reference library of SARS-CoV-2-specific TCRs that had been generated with the MIRA antigen-specificity platform. Breadth was defined as the fraction of unique TCRs that were SARS-CoV-2-associated, and depth was defined as the fraction of total T cells that were SARS-CoV-2-associated. Using the MIRA data, each spike-specific TCR was assigned both to the spike region to which the TCR was reactive and to a CD4 or CD8 class. Log10-transformed breadth and depth values were compared by one-way ANOVA with Sidak's multiple comparisons tests. The clones in this table, taken by TCRdb from immuneACCESS, are in-frame only. Not every clone is retained; where verified, under half of the shortfall comes from an unresolved V gene, and the cause of the rest is unknown. V and J calls and clone size are given by that table; D and trimming were obtained from the DNA. A total of approximately 160,000 clones appear in this sample, 75% to 95% of them only once. The ten biggest clones cover roughly 1.6% of the sample.

Beyond this particular receptor, the publication reports: After two AZD1222 doses, both the breadth and the depth of spike-specific TCRs were significantly higher than at day 0 and than in MenACWY recipients. The 56-69-year group was small, and its depth increase did not reach significance, likely because of low power. Participants were mostly white British, with more females than males. The authors suggested clonal diversity may have been underestimated. Because no day 14 peak-response samples were available, repertoires were characterized only after the peak T cell response. The whole spike protein was spanned by vaccine-associated CD4 TCRs, and dominant responses were seen in regions 160-218 and 743-854. Nearly half of unique spike-specific TCRs reportedly recognized epitopes outside regions mutated in the B.1.351 and B.1.1.7 variants. Conclusions about previously exposed vaccinees were limited because only six AZD1222 recipients were SARS-CoV-2 seropositive at baseline.

CDR1 and CDR2 are read off the germline V gene as MNHEY and SVGEGT. The trim is 6 bases for V and 2 bases for J, with a gap of 10 bases between the germline ends. Its CDR3 holds 13 amino acids, cysteine through phenylalanine. CDR3 DNA is the only sequence kept; it has 39 bases, read in frame from the first base. As for this clone: The antigen it recognizes is unknown. The sample holds no much larger clone one base away, and base qualities are not on file.

Sequenced here: peripheral blood, sampled on day 0 of AZD1222 vaccination. The sequence derives from an adult in good health. Recombination joined TRBV6-2 or TRBV6-3 with TRBJ2-5, with the D gene tentatively TRBD1 or TRBD2, based on 5 matching bases in each. Read as DNA, the sequence is TGTGCCAGCAGCCCCAGGGAGCAAGAGACCCAGTACTTC. It translates as CASSPREQETQYF.